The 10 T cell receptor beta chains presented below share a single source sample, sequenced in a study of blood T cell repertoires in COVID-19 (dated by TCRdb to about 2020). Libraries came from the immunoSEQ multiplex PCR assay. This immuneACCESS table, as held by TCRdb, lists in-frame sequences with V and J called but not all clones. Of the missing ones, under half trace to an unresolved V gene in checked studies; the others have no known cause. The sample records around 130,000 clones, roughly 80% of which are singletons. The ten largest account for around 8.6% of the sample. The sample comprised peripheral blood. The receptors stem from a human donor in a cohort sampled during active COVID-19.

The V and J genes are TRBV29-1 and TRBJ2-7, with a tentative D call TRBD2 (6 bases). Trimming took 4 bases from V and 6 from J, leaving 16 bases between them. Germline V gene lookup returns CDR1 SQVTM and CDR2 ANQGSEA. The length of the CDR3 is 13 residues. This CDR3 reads CSVARGTPIEQYF. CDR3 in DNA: TGCAGCGTTGCCCGCGGGACCCCGATCGAGCAGTACTTC.

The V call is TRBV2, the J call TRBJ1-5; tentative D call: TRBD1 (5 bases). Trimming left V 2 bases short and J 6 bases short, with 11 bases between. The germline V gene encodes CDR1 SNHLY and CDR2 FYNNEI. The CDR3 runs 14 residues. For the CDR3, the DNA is TGTGCCAGCAGTGAACTGGGGCGAGGTCAGCCCCAGCATTTT. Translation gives CASSELGRGQPQHF.

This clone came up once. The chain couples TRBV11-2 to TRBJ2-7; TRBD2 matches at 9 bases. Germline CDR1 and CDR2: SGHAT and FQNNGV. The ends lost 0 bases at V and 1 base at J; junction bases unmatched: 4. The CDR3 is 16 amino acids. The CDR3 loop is CASSLDQAGGSYEQYF. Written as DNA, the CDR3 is TGTGCCAGCAGCTTAGATCAGGCGGGGGGGTCCTACGAGCAGTACTTC.

CDR3 sequence: CASSHRGAGGPDTQYF. The CDR3, as DNA: TGCGCCAGCAGCCACCGGGGAGCGGGGGGTCCCGATACGCAGTATTTT. The chain recombines TRBV5-1 with TRBJ2-3; 9 positions agree with TRBD2. The CDR3 length is 16 residues. J gave up 6 bases and V 4 bases, and 12 bases lay outside the gene matches. From germline, CDR1 is SGHRS and CDR2 YFSETQ. Using reference TRBV5-1 and TRBJ2-3 for the parts outside the CDR3, the full variable domain is KAGVTQTPRYLIKTRGQQVTLSCSPISGHRSVSWYQQTPGQGLQFLFEYFSETQRNKGNFPGRFSGRQFSNSRSEMNVSTLELGDSALYLCASSHRGAGGPDTQYFGPGTRLTVL.

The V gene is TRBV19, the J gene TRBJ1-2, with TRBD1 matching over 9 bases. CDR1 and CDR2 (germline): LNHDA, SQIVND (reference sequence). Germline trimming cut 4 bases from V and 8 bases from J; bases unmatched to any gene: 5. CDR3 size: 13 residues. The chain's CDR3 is CASSSGTGSGYTF. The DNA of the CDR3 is TGTGCCAGTAGTAGCGGGACAGGGTCGGGCTACACCTTC.

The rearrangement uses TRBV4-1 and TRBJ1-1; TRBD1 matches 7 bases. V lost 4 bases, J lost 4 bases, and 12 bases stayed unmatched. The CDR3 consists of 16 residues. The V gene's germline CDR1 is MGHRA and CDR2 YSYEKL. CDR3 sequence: CASSPPPTGRATEAFF. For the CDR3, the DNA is TGCGCCAGCAGCCCCCCACCGACAGGGCGCGCCACTGAAGCTTTCTTT.

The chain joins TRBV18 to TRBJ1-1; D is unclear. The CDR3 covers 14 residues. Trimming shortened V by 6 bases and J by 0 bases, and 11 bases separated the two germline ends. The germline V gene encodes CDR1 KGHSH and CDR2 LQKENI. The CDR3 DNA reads TGTGCCAGCTCTCCGACTTCTATGAACACTGAAGCTTTCTTT. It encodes CASSPTSMNTEAFF. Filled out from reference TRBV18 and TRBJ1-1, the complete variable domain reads NAGVMQNPRHLVRRRGQEARLRCSPMKGHSHVYWYRQLPEEGLKFMVYLQKENIIDESGMPKERFSAEFPKEGPSILRIQQVVRGDSAAYFCASSPTSMNTEAFFGQGTRLTVV.

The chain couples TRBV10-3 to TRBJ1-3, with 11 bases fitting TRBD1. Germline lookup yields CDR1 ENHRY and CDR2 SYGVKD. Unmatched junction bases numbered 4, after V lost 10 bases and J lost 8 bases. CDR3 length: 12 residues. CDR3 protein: CATGDRGDTIYF. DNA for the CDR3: TGTGCCACCGGGGACAGGGGGGACACCATATATTTT.

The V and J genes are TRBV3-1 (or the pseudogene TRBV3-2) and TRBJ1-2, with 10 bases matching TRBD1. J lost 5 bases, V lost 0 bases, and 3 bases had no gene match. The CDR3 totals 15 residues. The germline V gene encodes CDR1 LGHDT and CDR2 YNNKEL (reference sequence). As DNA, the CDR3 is TGTGCCAGCAGCCAAGAAGACAGGGGGCCTTATGGCTACACCTTC. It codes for CASSQEDRGPYGYTF.

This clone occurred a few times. CDR3 residues: CASSSLYEAFF. In DNA, the CDR3 is TGTGCCAGCAGTTCTCTATATGAAGCTTTCTTT. J is TRBJ1-1 and V is TRBV12-3 or TRBV12-4; unclear D gene. The CDR3 has 11 amino acids. Trimming pared 4 bases from V and 7 bases from J, leaving 7 bases between.